This entry is about one T cell receptor (beta chain). Its antigen is unidentified. V was pared by 4 bases and J by 2 bases, with 5 bases of the junction left unmatched. The CDR3 covers 16 residues. CDR1 and CDR2 from the germline V gene are MDHEN and SYDVKM. In TCRdb, the reads were re-called with MiXCR into one record per CDR3 protein. Among about 920,000 distinct CDR3 sequences listed, roughly 31% were seen once. These data are taken from a study of T cell repertoires in cytomegalovirus infection. About the study: It was the public TCR beta signatures that indicated both CMV infection and matching HLA type. Points from the study as a whole: Cumulative frequency (of public TCR beta family members) identified carriers of CMV plus the relevant HLA.

This TCR came from a human donor in good health (CMV status not recorded). Some clones in this sample may be carry-over from other donors' samples. This specimen was cultured CD8+ T cells from PBMCs, taken from culture after CMV antigen stimulation. The gene calls are TRBV28 and TRBJ2-6; 7 positions agree with TRBD1. The CDR3 region has the DNA TGTGCCAGCAGTTCGACAGGGTTCGCTGGGGCCAACGTCCTGACTTTC. It encodes CASSSTGFAGANVLTF.